The subject of this entry is one TCR beta chain. As yet, its antigen is unknown. The table came from immunoSEQ multiplex PCR; TCRdb's copy has only in-frame clones and leaves some out. The sample gives some 60,000 clones, roughly 86% of which show up once; around 13% is in the top ten. This entry comes from a study of OX40 agonist ivuxolimab in advanced cancers. Study summary: Patients received ivuxolimab, an intravenous treatment, every 2 weeks at 0.01 to 10 mg/kg.

CDR1 MGHRA and CDR2 YSYEKL come from the germline V gene. CDR3 length: 15 residues. V dropped 4 bases and J dropped 5; count of bases not matched to a gene: 5. Broader study findings: Among T cells, CD8+ cells averaged more expanded clones than CD4+ cells.

The sequences come from CD4+ or CD8+ T cells sorted from blood, collected in a trial of the OX40 agonist ivuxolimab. The receptor was derived from an adult with an advanced solid tumor such as melanoma, head and neck, liver or kidney cancer. The chain recombines TRBV4-1 with TRBJ2-1; 10 nucleotides match TRBD2. The CDR3 sequence: CASSPRTSGNNEQFF. CDR3 sequence (DNA): TGCGCCAGCAGCCCCCGGACTAGCGGAAACAATGAGCAGTTCTTC.